The sequence of this TCR beta chain was determined in a study of cytomegalovirus exposure and HLA in healthy donors. Across the study: Early on, a data release was issued that held roughly 80 million unique TCRs from HLA-typed donors. Study-wide results and limits: It was in a later analysis that TCR association rates were seen to vary by HLA locus, highest for DRB1 and lowest for HLA-C. It was only CMV serostatus that was available as immune exposure information.

There are 15 residues in the CDR3. The V and J ends lost 2 bases and 0 bases respectively, with 11 bases between them. The germline CDR1 and CDR2 sequences are GTSNPN and SVGIG (reference sequence). Use of 60 Vbeta and 13 Jbeta primers characterized the PCR. The assay was immunoSEQ multiplex PCR, and TCRdb's table has in-frame clones only and misses some. The table lists over 200,000 clones, about 77% of them singletons. Comment on this clone: Antigen unknown.

The genes are TRBV30 and TRBJ2-1; D might be TRBD1 (5 bases). Specimen: PBMCs. This sequence originates from a woman in her thirties in good health and CMV-seronegative. CDR3 residues: CAWSRGASSYNEQFF. The DNA for the CDR3 is TGTGCCTGGAGTAGGGGCGCGAGCTCCTACAATGAGCAGTTCTTC.